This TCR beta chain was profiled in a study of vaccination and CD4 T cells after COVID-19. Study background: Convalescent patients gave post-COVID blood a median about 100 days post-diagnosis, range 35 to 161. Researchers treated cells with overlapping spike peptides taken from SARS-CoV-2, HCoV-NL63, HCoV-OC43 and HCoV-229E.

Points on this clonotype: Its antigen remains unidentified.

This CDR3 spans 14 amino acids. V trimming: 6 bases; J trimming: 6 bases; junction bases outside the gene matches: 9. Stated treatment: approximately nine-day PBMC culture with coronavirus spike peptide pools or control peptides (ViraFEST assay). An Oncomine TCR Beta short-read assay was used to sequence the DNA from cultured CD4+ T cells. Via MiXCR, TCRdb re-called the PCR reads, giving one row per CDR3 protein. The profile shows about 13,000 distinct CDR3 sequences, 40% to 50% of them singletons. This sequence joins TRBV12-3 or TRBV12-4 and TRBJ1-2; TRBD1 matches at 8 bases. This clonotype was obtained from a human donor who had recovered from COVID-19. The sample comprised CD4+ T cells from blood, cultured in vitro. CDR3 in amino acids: CASSPGQGANGYTF. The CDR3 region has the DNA TGTGCCAGCAGCCCAGGGCAGGGGGCTAATGGCTACACCTTC.